One sample yielded the 22 T cell receptor beta chains listed below, sequenced in a study of blood T cell repertoires in COVID-19. The assay was immunoSEQ multiplex PCR, and TCRdb's table has in-frame clones only and misses some. The sample contains 250,000 to 400,000 clones, 90% of which appear only once. The sequenced material came from peripheral blood. Receptor source: a woman aged 25-40 years with COVID-19, enrolled during active disease.

This clone was picked up a small number of times. The V call is TRBV18, the J call TRBJ1-5, with D perhaps matching TRBD1 (5 bases). CDR1 KGHSH and CDR2 LQKENI come from the germline V gene. The CDR3 loop spans 14 amino acids. The V gene lost 1 base and the J gene lost 4 bases, with 8 bases spanning the gap. The CDR3 loop reads CASSPLPGNQPQHF. In DNA form, the CDR3 reads TGTGCCAGCTCACCACTTCCAGGGAATCAGCCCCAGCATTTT.

The V call is TRBV7-9, the J call TRBJ1-6, with D unresolved. Germline V gene lookup returns CDR1 SEHNR and CDR2 FQNEAQ (reference sequence). V dropped 1 base and J dropped 10 bases, with 8 bases sitting between them. The CDR3 sequence is 13 residues long. In nucleotides, the CDR3 is TGTGCCAGCAGCTTAGAGAGGGTCTCACCCCTCCACTTT. Its protein is CASSLERVSPLHF.

The chain is built from TRBV14 and TRBJ2-7; possible D gene TRBD1, 6 bases. V gave up 1 base and J gave up 2 bases, with 12 bases separating them. The CDR3 loop spans 15 amino acids. CDR1 and CDR2 (germline): SGHDN, FVKESK. CDR3 in amino acids: CASSQGFQGTYEQYF. CDR3 in DNA: TGTGCCAGCAGCCAAGGGTTTCAGGGGACCTACGAGCAGTACTTC. The full variable domain, in which reference TRBV14 and TRBJ2-7 provide the parts outside the CDR3, is EAGVTQFPSHSVIEKGQTVTLRCDPISGHDNLYWYRRVMGKEIKFLLHFVKESKQDESGMPNNRFLAERTGGTYSTLKVQPAELEDSGVYFCASSQGFQGTYEQYFGPGTRLTVT.

The chain has TRBV6-2 or TRBV6-3 and TRBJ2-3; 12 nucleotides match TRBD2. This CDR3 is built from 15 residues. Per the germline V gene, CDR1 is MNHEY and CDR2 is SVGEGT. Trimming removed 0 bases from V and 7 bases from J; junction bases left unmatched: 2. The CDR3, as DNA: TGTGCCAGCAGTTACTCCCGGACTAGCGGGAATACGCAGTATTTT. It encodes CASSYSRTSGNTQYF.

The chain is built from TRBV3-1 (or the pseudogene TRBV3-2) and TRBJ1-1; 9 positions match TRBD1. Germline V gives CDR1 LGHDT, CDR2 YNNKEL (reference sequence). V trimming: 6 bases; J trimming: 10 bases; junction bases outside the gene matches: 9. The CDR3 spans 13 residues. The CDR3 coding sequence is TGTGCCAGCAGTTCGACAGGGGGTATTGGAGCTTTCTTT. As protein: CASSSTGGIGAFF.

In its sample, this clone was seen once. This chain uses TRBV15 with TRBJ2-3; TRBD2 matches 10 bases. V gave up 4 bases and J gave up 2 bases; unmatched junction bases: 3. The length of the CDR3 is 15 residues. CDR1 and CDR2 (germline): LNHNV, YYDKDF (reference sequence). CDR3 in amino acids: CATSIGLADTDTQYF. The CDR3 DNA reads as TGTGCCACCAGCATAGGACTAGCGGACACAGATACGCAGTATTTT.

The rearrangement links TRBV30 to TRBJ1-5, with a tentative D call TRBD1 (6 bases). Germline V gives CDR1 GTSNPN, CDR2 SVGIG (reference sequence). V was shortened by 0 bases and J by 2 bases, with 20 bases between the two germline ends. This CDR3 is built from 18 residues. The CDR3 sequence: CAWSVGVGTPRGNQPQHF. CDR3 in DNA: TGTGCCTGGAGTGTAGGTGTGGGGACACCAAGGGGCAATCAGCCCCAGCATTTT.

The chain employs TRBV20-1 and TRBJ2-7, with a tentative D call TRBD2 (7 bases). The V gene lost 6 bases and the J gene lost 4 bases, with 10 bases spanning the gap. Germline lookup yields CDR1 DFQATT and CDR2 SNEGSKA (reference sequence). CDR3 length equals 11 residues. CDR3 residues: CSAGGGYEQYF. The CDR3 nucleotides are TGCAGTGCAGGGGGGGGTTACGAGCAGTACTTC.

This sequence joins TRBV7-9 and TRBJ2-2, with TRBD1 matching 7 bases. Germline-derived CDR1 and CDR2 are SEHNR and FQNEAQ (reference sequence). The trim removed 4 bases at V and 5 bases at J, leaving 4 bases unmatched. CDR3 size: 14 residues. As DNA, the CDR3 is TGTGCCAGCAGCTCCGGGACAGAGACCGGGGAGCTGTTTTTT. It specifies CASSSGTETGELFF.

This clone was recorded a few times. The chain is built from TRBV21-1 and TRBJ1-5; the D call of TRBD1 is as the table states it, not checked on the DNA. TRBV21-1 is assigned pseudogene status. CDR3 length: 15 amino acids. In DNA form, the CDR3 reads TGTGCCAGCAGCAAAATGGCAGGGGCCTGTCAGCCCCAGCATTTT. Protein: CASSKMAGACQPQHF.

The chain uses TRBV30 and TRBJ1-1; TRBD1 matches at 8 bases. Germline values: CDR1 GTSNPN, CDR2 SVGIG (reference sequence). The CDR3 contains 16 residues. V dropped 3 bases and J dropped 4; count of bases not matched to a gene: 13. In DNA form, the CDR3 reads TGTGCCTGGAGACCCGGGACAGGAGGTGGAGGCACTGAAGCTTTCTTT. This encodes CAWRPGTGGGGTEAFF.

CDR3 protein: CASSESNTYEQYF. The CDR3 region has the DNA TGCGCCAGCAGTGAGTCGAACACCTACGAGCAGTACTTC. The rearrangement links TRBV10-1 to TRBJ2-7, with D uncertain. The CDR3 totals 13 residues. The V gene lost 0 bases and the J gene lost 2 bases, with 5 bases spanning the gap. Per germline, CDR1 WNHNN and CDR2 SYGVQD (reference sequence).

V is TRBV27 and J is TRBJ1-1; D remains ambiguous. The CDR3 is made up of 15 amino acids. Germline values: CDR1 MNHEY, CDR2 SMNVEV (reference sequence). Trimming removed 5 bases from V and 4 bases from J, with 17 bases in between. CDR3 in amino acids: CASSPPYSGSTEAFF. CDR3 nucleotide sequence: TGTGCCAGCAGTCCACCTTATTCTGGGAGCACTGAAGCTTTCTTT.

The J gene is TRBJ1-6, the V gene TRBV3-1 (or the pseudogene TRBV3-2); a weak D match, TRBD1 (6 bases). The CDR3 has 15 residues. CDR1 is LGHDT and CDR2 is YNNKEL in the germline V gene (reference sequence). The germline V and J ends were trimmed by 3 bases and 9 bases, with 15 bases remaining between them. CDR3 in amino acids: CASSQGGGNGSPLHF. In nucleotides, the CDR3 is TGTGCCAGCAGCCAGGGAGGGGGGAATGGTTCACCCCTCCACTTT.

The CDR3 coding sequence is TGTGCCAGTAGTTCCCCGGATTCAGGGGCCCGATCACCCCTCCACTTT. Residues: CASSSPDSGARSPLHF. The V call is TRBV19, the J call TRBJ1-6; a weak D match, TRBD1 (6 bases). The CDR3 runs 16 residues. V was pared by 5 bases and J by 10 bases, with 21 bases between. Germline CDR1 is LNHDA and CDR2 is SQIVND (reference sequence).

The V call is TRBV4-1, the J call TRBJ1-2; D is ambiguous. Looked up from germline, CDR1 is MGHRA and CDR2 is YSYEKL. Trimming cost V 4 bases and J 2 bases, with 8 bases left between them. This CDR3 region has 13 residues. CDR3 in amino acids: CASSLRQNYGYTF. The DNA for the CDR3 is TGCGCCAGCAGCCTCCGTCAGAACTATGGCTACACCTTC.

This chain joins TRBV9 and TRBJ1-1, with D possibly TRBD1 on 5 matching bases. The CDR3 sequence is 14 residues long. Germline values: CDR1 SGDLS, CDR2 YYNGEE. Trimming pared 2 bases from V and 3 bases from J, leaving 11 bases between. The CDR3 sequence is CASSVAGSHTEAFF. DNA for the CDR3: TGTGCCAGCAGCGTTGCAGGGTCCCACACTGAAGCTTTCTTT.

This sequence joins TRBV5-4 and TRBJ1-4; D is perhaps TRBD1 (5 bases). Germline V CDR1 and CDR2: SGHNT, YYREEE (reference sequence). The V and J ends lost 5 bases and 4 bases respectively, with 12 bases between them. CDR3 length: 14 residues. The CDR3 coding sequence is TGTGCCAGCAGTTCGGGACTCCTTAATGAAAAACTGTTTTTT. Protein sequence: CASSSGLLNEKLFF.

The chain combines TRBV5-4 with TRBJ2-1, with TRBD1 as a possible D gene (6 bases). The CDR3 covers 16 residues. Trimming cost V 1 base and J 1 base, with 12 bases left between them. CDR1 and CDR2 from the germline V gene are SGHNT and YYREEE (reference sequence). As DNA, the CDR3 is TGTGCCAGCAGCTTGTCAGGGGCACTATCCTACAATGAGCAGTTCTTC. Protein: CASSLSGALSYNEQFF. The full variable domain, with the rest looked up from reference TRBV5-4 and TRBJ2-1, is ETGVTQSPTHLIKTRGQQVTLRCSSQSGHNTVSWYQQALGQGPQFIFQYYREEENGRGNFPPRFSGLQFPNYSSELNVNALELDDSALYLCASSLSGALSYNEQFFGPGTRLTVL.

The rearrangement uses TRBV18 and TRBJ2-6, with D possibly being TRBD2 (6 bases). From germline, CDR1 is KGHSH and CDR2 LQKENI. The CDR3 totals 19 residues. Trimming pared 1 base from V and 1 base from J, leaving 17 bases between. CDR3 region: CASSPLGGLGFSGANVLTF. CDR3 nucleotides: TGTGCCAGCTCACCACTTGGGGGACTGGGCTTTTCTGGGGCCAACGTCCTGACTTTC.

The rearrangement uses TRBV7-3 and TRBJ2-5; D ambiguous. From germline, CDR1 is SGHTA and CDR2 FQGTGA. Trimming cost V 5 bases and J 0 bases, with 16 bases left between them. The CDR3 has 16 residues. The CDR3 nucleotides are TGTGCCAGCAGCAGATACTCCCGAGAGTACCAAGAGACCCAGTACTTC. Translated: CASSRYSREYQETQYF. The full variable domain, rest sourced from reference TRBV7-3 and TRBJ2-5, is GAGVSQTPSNKVTEKGKYVELRCDPISGHTALYWYRQSLGQGPEFLIYFQGTGAADDSGLPNDRFFAVRPEGSVSTLKIQRTERGDSAVYLCASSRYSREYQETQYFGPGTRLLVL.

The gene calls are TRBV9 and TRBJ1-1, with 12 nucleotides matching TRBD1. The CDR3 sequence is 16 residues long. CDR1 is SGDLS, CDR2 YYNGEE, per germline. V was pared by 1 base and J by 5 bases, with 6 bases of the junction left unmatched. The DNA of the CDR3 is TGTGCCAGCAGCGTAAAGGGGGACAGGGGGCCAACTGAAGCTTTCTTT. Amino acids: CASSVKGDRGPTEAFF.